This T cell receptor beta chain derives from a study of T cells in lung cancer brain metastases. This clone has a handful of counts. Germline-derived CDR1 and CDR2 are SEHNR and FQNEAQ (reference sequence). The CDR3 totals 12 residues. The V end was cut by 4 bases, the J end by 8 bases, with 8 bases between. TCRdb keeps only in-frame clones here, not all; method: immunoSEQ multiplex PCR. The table lists 4,500 to 5,000 clones, roughly 88% of them singletons. J is TRBJ1-4 and V is TRBV7-9, with D uncertain. The sequenced material came from tumor tissue from the primary lung tumor. This sequence was found in a man aged 45-65 years with non-small cell lung cancer. The CDR3 region is CASSSVREKLFF. In DNA form, the CDR3 reads TGTGCCAGCAGCTCCGTAAGAGAAAAACTGTTTTTT.